This T cell receptor (beta chain) derives from a study of shared clonotypes between healthy human individuals. Data came from immunoSEQ multiplex PCR; TCRdb stores just in-frame clones and leaves some out. Among over 1.4 million clones listed, roughly 96% were seen once. The V end was cut by 0 bases, the J end by 1 base, with 10 bases between. The CDR3 is 15 residues long. Germline V lookup: CDR1 SGHRS, CDR2 YFSETQ. On this clone: The same CDR3 can be traced to other DNA sequences in this sample.

This clonotype was sampled from a man in his thirties or forties in good health. Sequenced sample: naive CD4+ T cells sorted from blood. Documented subset: CD45RA+ positively selected. The V call is TRBV5-1, the J call TRBJ1-1; D is undetermined. The CDR3 protein is CASSLAGLANTEAFF. The DNA for the CDR3 is TGCGCCAGCAGCTTGGCCGGATTAGCGAACACTGAAGCTTTCTTT.